The following is a TCR beta chain sequence with its context. The data were taken from a study of shared clonotypes between healthy human individuals. Only in-frame clones appear in the TCRdb table, and some are missing; sequencing was by immunoSEQ multiplex PCR. The sample has some 980,000 clones; about 80% are singletons. Trimming pared 4 bases from V and 1 base from J, leaving 19 bases between. Germline CDR1 and CDR2: SGHAT and FQNNGV. This CDR3 has 17 residues. This chain uses TRBV11-2 with TRBJ2-5; D may be TRBD1 or TRBD2 (5 bases each). This receptor was taken from a man aged 18 to 30 in good health. The sequenced sample was memory CD4+ T cells sorted from blood. Subset defined: CD45RA-negative fraction. Written as DNA, the CDR3 is TGTGCCAGCAGCTCCTACCAGGGAGACATTAGCCAAGAGACCCAGTACTTC. Encoded protein: CASSSYQGDISQETQYF.